Presented here are 21 T cell receptor beta chains from one specimen sequenced in a study of blood T cell repertoires in COVID-19. Repertoires were generated with immunoSEQ multiplex PCR, while TCRdb's copy carries only in-frame clones and drops some. Found here are 350,000 to 400,000 clones, just over 90% of them singletons; the top ten hold around 0.94%. The sample was PBMCs or T cells enriched from blood (not recorded which). These TCRs come from a middle-aged woman who had been exposed to COVID-19.

V gene TRBV5-1 combines with J gene TRBJ1-1; D gene ambiguous. This CDR3 spans 14 amino acids. Germline V gene data show CDR1 as SGHRS and CDR2 as YFSETQ. Between the trimmed V and J ends, which lost 4 bases and 0 bases, there was a span of 10 bases. The CDR3, as DNA: TGCGCCAGCAGCCAATCTCGGGTGAACACTGAAGCTTTCTTT. It encodes CASSQSRVNTEAFF.

This rearrangement joins TRBV7-2 to TRBJ1-2, with a weak D call TRBD1 (5 bases). V lost 2 bases, J lost 6 bases, and 13 bases lay in between. CDR3 size: 14 residues. The germline V gene has CDR1 SGHTA and CDR2 FQGNSA. DNA for the CDR3: TGTGCCAGCAGCTTAAGGCAGGGAGGCAATGGCTACACCTTC. This codes for CASSLRQGGNGYTF.

This chain connects TRBV15 to TRBJ1-3; D ambiguous. CDR3 length equals 14 residues. V was trimmed by 6 bases and J by 0 bases, leaving 9 bases between them. CDR1 LNHNV and CDR2 YYDKDF come from the germline V gene (reference sequence). DNA of the CDR3: TGTGCCACCAGTGAGAGGATCTCTGGAAACACCATATATTTT. The encoded protein is CATSERISGNTIYF.

This sequence joins TRBV14 and TRBJ1-2; D is perhaps TRBD1 (5 bases). CDR1 and CDR2 from the germline V gene are SGHDN and FVKESK. This CDR3 is built from 13 residues. The V and J ends lost 1 base and 8 bases respectively, with 11 bases between them. This chain's CDR3 is CASSQVAGVGYTF. CDR3 bases: TGTGCCAGCAGCCAAGTGGCGGGGGTCGGCTACACCTTC.

CDR3 loop: CASSLIGGGNEKLFF. The CDR3 nucleotides are TGTGCCAGCAGCTTGATCGGGGGTGGTAATGAAAAACTGTTTTTT. The chain couples TRBV5-4 to TRBJ1-4; tentative D call: TRBD1 (5 bases). Germline CDR1 is SGHNT and CDR2 is YYREEE (reference sequence). The V end was cut by 1 base, the J end by 4 bases, with 11 bases between. The CDR3 is 15 residues long.

The chain links TRBV5-1 to TRBJ2-3; TRBD2 aligns across 8 bases. After removal of 3 bases from V and 2 bases from J, the junction contained 2 bases not matched to a gene. Germline V gives CDR1 SGHRS, CDR2 YFSETQ. The CDR3 extends over 14 amino acids. CDR3: CASSSGLATDTQYF. The CDR3 bases are TGCGCCAGCAGCTCCGGACTAGCCACAGATACGCAGTATTTT.

CDR3 in amino acids: CASSQGQKNTEAFF. The CDR3 DNA sequence: TGTGCCAGCAGCCAGGGACAGAAGAACACTGAAGCTTTCTTT. The chain uses TRBV7-8 and TRBJ1-1; 7 bases match TRBD1. V was pared by 5 bases and J by 1 base, with 4 bases of the junction left unmatched. Germline assignment: CDR1 SGHVS and CDR2 FQNEAQ. CDR3 size: 14 residues.

The genes are TRBV5-1 and TRBJ1-2, with D maybe TRBD1 (5 bases). The CDR3 runs to 15 residues. The germline V gene encodes CDR1 SGHRS and CDR2 YFSETQ. V lost 1 base and J lost 8, with 18 bases in between. CDR3 protein: CASSLSGQALGGYTF. In DNA form, the CDR3 reads TGCGCCAGCAGCTTGTCAGGACAAGCCTTGGGCGGCTACACCTTC.

This clone was observed a handful of times. The genes are TRBV10-3 and TRBJ1-1; the D gene is possibly TRBD1 (6 bases). CDR1 and CDR2 (germline): ENHRY, SYGVKD. The CDR3 loop spans 13 amino acids. V shed 2 bases and J shed 3 bases, with 7 bases lying between them. CDR3 bases: TGTGCCATCAGTGAGGGGACACACACTGAAGCTTTCTTT. It is translated as CAISEGTHTEAFF.

The chain is built from TRBV9 and TRBJ2-7, with TRBD2 matching over 8 bases. The CDR3 is made up of 16 amino acids. CDR1 is SGDLS and CDR2 is YYNGEE in the germline V gene. V lost 4 bases and J lost 4; bases outside the gene matches: 13. The CDR3 region has the DNA TGTGCCAGCAGCTCCACCGACGGGACTAGTAGGTACGAGCAGTACTTC. It is translated as CASSSTDGTSRYEQYF.

In the case of this clone: Other DNA sequences in this sample translate to the same CDR3. CDR3 residues: CASSVSGGANEQFF. CDR3 sequence (DNA): TGTGCCAGCAGCGTAAGCGGGGGGGCCAATGAGCAGTTCTTC. The J gene is TRBJ2-1, the V gene TRBV9, with TRBD2 matching 10 bases. The CDR3 sequence is 14 residues long. J lost 6 bases, V lost 1 base, and 1 base had no gene match. The germline V gene encodes CDR1 SGDLS and CDR2 YYNGEE.

The chain joins TRBV15 to TRBJ2-3, with D tentatively TRBD1 (6 bases). The CDR3 has 16 residues. Germline V gives CDR1 LNHNV, CDR2 YYDKDF (reference sequence). Trimming shortened V by 2 bases and J by 4 bases, and 16 bases separated the two germline ends. The CDR3 region is CATSRHRDTPSDTQYF. The CDR3 DNA follows: TGTGCCACCAGCAGACACCGGGACACCCCTTCAGATACGCAGTATTTT.

The chain couples TRBV21-1 to TRBJ1-5; TRBD1, as called in the table, went unchecked against the DNA. TRBV21-1 is a documented pseudogene. This CDR3 contains 18 residues. The DNA of the CDR3 is TGTGCCAGCAGCAAATGGGGCAAAGAGCCTTTAAGCAATCAGCCCCAGCATTTT. Residues: CASSKWGKEPLSNQPQHF.

The CDR3: CASGLPREGYTF. The DNA for the CDR3 is TGTGCTAGTGGTTTGCCACGGGAGGGCTACACCTTC. The chain uses TRBV12-5 and TRBJ1-2; no firm D call. Trimming removed 2 bases from V and 8 bases from J, with 9 bases in between. Germline V gene lookup returns CDR1 LGHNT and CDR2 FRNRAP. The CDR3 has 12 amino acids.

The rearrangement joins TRBV2 to TRBJ2-5, with D unclear. V lost 7 bases to trimming and J lost 1 base, with 10 bases between them. The germline gives CDR1 SNHLY, CDR2 FYNNEI. The CDR3 extends over 13 amino acids. In DNA form, the CDR3 reads TGTGCCAGCAAATTTGCTAGCCAAGAGACCCAGTACTTC. This encodes CASKFASQETQYF.

The chain combines TRBV6-1 with TRBJ1-5, with D possibly TRBD1 on 5 matching bases. The germline CDR1 and CDR2 sequences are MNHNS and SASEGT. Trimming took off 2 bases at V and 2 bases at J, with 10 bases between the two ends. This CDR3 spans 15 amino acids. The CDR3 nucleotides read TGTGCCAGCAGTGAAACGGGGGGAGGCAATCAGCCCCAGCATTTT. It is translated as CASSETGGGNQPQHF.

The gene calls are TRBV19 and TRBJ1-1; D is unresolved. CDR1 and CDR2 from the germline V gene are LNHDA and SQIVND (reference sequence). V lost 3 bases and J 0 bases, leaving 8 bases between the germline ends. The CDR3 covers 14 residues. The CDR3: CASSMRVLNTEAFF. DNA of the CDR3: TGTGCCAGTAGTATGCGGGTTTTGAACACTGAAGCTTTCTTT.

For the CDR3, the DNA is TGTGCCTGGAGTGCCCATAGGACAGGGGGAAGCAATCAGCCCCAGCATTTT. Protein: CAWSAHRTGGSNQPQHF. This chain connects TRBV30 to TRBJ1-5; 10 bases align to TRBD1. Germline V gene data show CDR1 as GTSNPN and CDR2 as SVGIG (reference sequence). The V and J ends lost 1 base and 1 base, in that order; junction bases with no gene match: 7. CDR3 length equals 17 residues.

This clone turned up a few times. The rearrangement joins TRBV27 to TRBJ2-7, with 11 positions matching TRBD2. The CDR3 is made up of 16 amino acids. Trimming took 2 bases from V and 1 from J; bases not matched to a gene: 4. The germline V gene encodes CDR1 MNHEY and CDR2 SMNVEV (reference sequence). The CDR3 DNA reads as TGTGCCAGCAGTTTACTAACTAGCGGGGGATCCTACGAGCAGTACTTC. This translates into CASSLLTSGGSYEQYF.

The chain uses TRBV27 and TRBJ1-5; 8 bases are a match to TRBD1. The CDR3 runs 14 residues. Looked up from germline, CDR1 is MNHEY and CDR2 is SMNVEV (reference sequence). V lost 2 bases to trimming and J lost 5 bases; unmatched junction nucleotides: 2. This CDR3 is CASSLQGADQPQHF. The CDR3 nucleotides are TGTGCCAGCAGTTTACAGGGGGCCGATCAGCCCCAGCATTTT.

The CDR3 nucleotides read TGTGCCAGCAGACCCGGCCGGGAGAATCAGCCCCAGCATTTT. It translates to CASRPGRENQPQHF. The rearrangement links TRBV27 to TRBJ1-5; the D is unclear. This CDR3 spans 14 amino acids. CDR1 and CDR2 (germline): MNHEY, SMNVEV (reference sequence). The V and J ends lost 6 bases and 4 bases respectively, with 13 bases between them.